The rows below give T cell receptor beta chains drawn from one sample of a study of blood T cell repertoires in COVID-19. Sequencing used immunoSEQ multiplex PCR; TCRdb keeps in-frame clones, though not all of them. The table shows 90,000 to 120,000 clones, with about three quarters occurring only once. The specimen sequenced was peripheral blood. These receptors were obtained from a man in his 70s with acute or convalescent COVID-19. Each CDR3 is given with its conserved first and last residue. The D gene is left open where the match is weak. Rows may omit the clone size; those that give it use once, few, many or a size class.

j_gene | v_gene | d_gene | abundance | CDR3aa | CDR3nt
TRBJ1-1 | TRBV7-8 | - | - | CASSLGYRERGTEAFF | TGTGCCAGCAGCTTAGGGTACCGGGAGAGGGGCACTGAAGCTTTCTTT
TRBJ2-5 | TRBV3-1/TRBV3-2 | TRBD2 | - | CASSQDLAGEQETQYF | TGTGCCAGCAGCCAAGACCTAGCGGGGGAGCAAGAGACCCAGTACTTC
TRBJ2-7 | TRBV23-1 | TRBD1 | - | CASRPWTGHEQYF | TGCGCCAGCAGGCCTTGGACAGGGCACGAGCAGTACTTC
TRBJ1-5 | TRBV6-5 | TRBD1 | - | CASSYSGTGNQPQHF | TGTGCCAGCAGTTACTCGGGGACAGGCAATCAGCCCCAGCATTTT
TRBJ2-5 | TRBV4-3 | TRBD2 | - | CASSQDGPGLAGGKTQYF | TGCGCCAGCAGCCAAGATGGGCCCGGACTAGCGGGGGGAAAGACCCAGTACTTC
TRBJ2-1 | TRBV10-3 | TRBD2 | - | CAISPTSGGYESEQFF | TGTGCCATCAGTCCCACTAGCGGGGGGTATGAGAGTGAGCAGTTCTTC
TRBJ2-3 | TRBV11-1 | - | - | CASSLGRDTQYF | TGTGCCAGCAGCTTAGGGCGGGATACGCAGTATTTT
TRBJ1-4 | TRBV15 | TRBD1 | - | CATRSVRDSNEKLFF | TGTGCCACCAGGTCTGTCCGGGACAGTAATGAAAAACTGTTTTTT
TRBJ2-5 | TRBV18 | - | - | CASSPNREETQYF | TGTGCCAGCTCACCGAACAGGGAAGAGACCCAGTACTTC
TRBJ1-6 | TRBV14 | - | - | CASSQDQVAPLHF | TGTGCCAGCAGCCAAGATCAGGTGGCACCCCTCCACTTT
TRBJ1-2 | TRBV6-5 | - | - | CASVWSSGTNYGYTF | TGTGCCAGCGTTTGGAGTTCAGGGACTAACTATGGCTACACCTTC
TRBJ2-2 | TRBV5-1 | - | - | CASSLLTETGELFF | TGCGCCAGCAGCCTCCTGACAGAGACCGGGGAGCTGTTTTTT
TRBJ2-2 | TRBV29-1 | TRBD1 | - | CSGRTGVGGELFF | TGCAGCGGTCGCACAGGGGTTGGCGGGGAGCTGTTTTTT
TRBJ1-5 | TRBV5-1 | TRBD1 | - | CASSLVTGGGQPQHF | TGCGCCAGCAGCTTGGTCACAGGGGGCGGTCAGCCCCAGCATTTT
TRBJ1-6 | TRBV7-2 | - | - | CASSLIVAGGYNSPLHF | TGTGCCAGCAGCTTGATTGTGGCAGGCGGGTATAATTCACCCCTCCACTTT
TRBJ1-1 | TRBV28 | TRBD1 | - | CASILQGDTEAFF | TGTGCCAGCATCTTACAGGGGGACACTGAAGCTTTCTTT
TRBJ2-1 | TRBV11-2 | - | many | CASSPWTASYNEQFF | TGTGCCAGCAGCCCTTGGACAGCCTCCTACAATGAGCAGTTCTTC
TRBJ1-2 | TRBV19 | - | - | CASSILFGSGQSYGYTF | TGTGCCAGTAGTATTTTGTTTGGGTCTGGACAGTCCTATGGCTACACCTTC
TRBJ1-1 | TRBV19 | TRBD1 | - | CATRRQGALLNTEAFF | TGTGCCACCCGAAGACAGGGGGCATTACTGAACACTGAAGCTTTCTTT
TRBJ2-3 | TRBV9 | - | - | CASSVGLLAADTQYF | TGTGCCAGCAGCGTAGGTTTACTAGCAGCAGATACGCAGTATTTT
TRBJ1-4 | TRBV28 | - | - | CASSLSTAVNEKLFF | TGTGCCAGCAGTTTATCTACAGCGGTTAATGAAAAACTGTTTTTT
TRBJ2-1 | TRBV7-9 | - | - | CASSPPISSYNEQFF | TGTGCCAGCAGCCCTCCTATTAGCTCCTACAATGAGCAGTTCTTC
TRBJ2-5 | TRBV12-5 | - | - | CATSLEETQYF | TGTGCTACTTCTCTTGAAGAGACCCAGTACTTC
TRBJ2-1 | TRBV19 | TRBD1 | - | CASSIASGGAANEQFF | TGTGCCAGTAGTATAGCCTCAGGGGGTGCCGCCAATGAGCAGTTCTTC
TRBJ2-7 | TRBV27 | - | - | CASSSIPSYEQYF | TGTGCCAGCAGTAGCATCCCCTCCTACGAGCAGTACTTC
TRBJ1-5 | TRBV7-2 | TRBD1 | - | CASSSGQDTYSNQPQHF | TGTGCCAGCAGCTCCGGACAGGACACCTATAGCAATCAGCCCCAGCATTTT
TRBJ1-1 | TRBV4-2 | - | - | CASSKDQGAFF | TGTGCCAGCAGCAAAGATCAGGGAGCTTTCTTT
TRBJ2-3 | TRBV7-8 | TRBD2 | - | CASSLGGGGNTDTQYF | TGTGCCAGCAGCTTAGGGGGCGGGGGGAACACAGATACGCAGTATTTT
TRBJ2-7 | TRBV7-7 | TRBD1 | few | CANDDRDSSVFYEQYF | TGTGCTAACGACGACCGGGACAGTAGCGTGTTCTACGAGCAGTACTTC